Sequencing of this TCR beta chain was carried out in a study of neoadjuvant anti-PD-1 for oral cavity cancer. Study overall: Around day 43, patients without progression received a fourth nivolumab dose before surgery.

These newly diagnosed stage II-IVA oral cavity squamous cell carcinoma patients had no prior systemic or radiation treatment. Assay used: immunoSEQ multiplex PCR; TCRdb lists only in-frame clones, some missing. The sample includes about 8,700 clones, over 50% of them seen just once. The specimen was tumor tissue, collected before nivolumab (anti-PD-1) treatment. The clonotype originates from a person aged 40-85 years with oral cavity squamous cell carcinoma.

Written as DNA, the CDR3 is TGTGCCAGCAGTTTCCCTCCCGCAACTAATGAAAAACTGTTTTTT. It translates to CASSFPPATNEKLFF. The V and J genes are TRBV6-6 and TRBJ1-4; D gene ambiguous. The V and J ends lost 4 bases and 0 bases respectively, with 9 bases between them. CDR3 size: 15 residues. Germline CDR1 MNHNY, CDR2 SVGAGI (reference sequence).